This paragraph covers one T cell receptor beta chain sequence. Its antigen is not identified. The data stem from a study of PD-1 blockade in classical Hodgkin lymphoma. General observations from the study: Nothing has yet pinned down what causes the repertoire differences, possibly disease activity or prior therapy. Baseline TCR diversity was reportedly lower in newly diagnosed patients than in healthy donors. It was reported as lower still in relapsed/refractory patients.

The CDR3 has 15 residues. V lost 6 bases and J lost 0; bases outside the gene matches: 5. The germline V gene encodes CDR1 MNHEY and CDR2 SVGAGI. With no exception, relapse followed autologous stem cell transplantation in all patients, and brentuximab vedotin exposure varied. Patients had relapsed/refractory classical Hodgkin lymphoma with complete response, partial response or progressive disease as best response. Sequencing was performed with immunoSEQ multiplex PCR; in TCRdb, only in-frame clones are kept and a portion is missing. The table shows 25,000 to 30,000 clones, with about nine tenths occurring only once.

This clonotype was obtained from a human donor with classical Hodgkin lymphoma. Sequencing used peripheral blood mononuclear cells (PBMCs), obtained at baseline. The chain recombines TRBV6-5 with TRBJ1-5, with 7 bases that match TRBD1. The CDR3 DNA is TGTGCCAGCAGCCCGACAGGGAATAGCAATCAGCCCCAGCATTTT. Protein product: CASSPTGNSNQPQHF.